One and the same sample provided the 4 T cell receptor beta chains below, sequenced in a study of molecular identifiers for immune sequencing clone quantification. MiXCR, applied by TCRdb to the PCR reads, yields one record per CDR3 protein. This sample carries about 640,000 distinct CDR3 sequences, less than 20% of them seen once, and the ten largest clones take roughly 0.9%. The specimen sequenced was naive CD8+ T cells from blood, with Jurkat cell RNA spiked in. Described subset: FACS-sorted CD8+CD4-CCR7+CD45RA+ naive T cells. The receptors derive from a human donor in good health. Some libraries in this study had Jurkat cell RNA spiked in.

In its sample, this clonotype was seen a few times. The chain combines TRBV7-9 with TRBJ2-7; the D is unclear. V was shortened by 4 bases and J by 2 bases, with 9 bases between the two germline ends. Germline values: CDR1 SEHNR, CDR2 FQNEAQ (reference sequence). The CDR3 loop spans 13 amino acids. This CDR3 reads CASSSDHTYEQYF. The CDR3, as DNA: TGTGCCAGCAGCTCGGACCATACCTACGAGCAGTACTTC.

This clonotype has ten or more counts. The chain is built from TRBV28 and TRBJ2-7; TRBD2 matches 9 bases. Per the germline V gene, CDR1 is MDHEN and CDR2 is SYDVKM. The length of the CDR3 is 16 residues. Trimming cost V 5 bases and J 0 bases; bases outside gene matches: 8. CDR3: CASSPQRTSVSYEQYF. The CDR3 DNA reads as TGTGCCAGCAGTCCCCAGCGGACTAGCGTCTCCTACGAGCAGTACTTC.

The chain combines TRBV7-8 with TRBJ1-2; 9 bases agree with TRBD1. Germline CDR1 and CDR2: SGHVS and FQNEAQ. Trimming at V came to 3 bases and at J to 5 bases, leaving 1 base not matched to a gene. This CDR3 has 13 residues. In DNA form, the CDR3 reads TGTGCCAGCAGCTTTGGGACAGGGTATGGCTACACCTTC. Its protein is CASSFGTGYGYTF.

This clonotype was recorded many times. This chain connects TRBV12-3 or TRBV12-4 to TRBJ2-3; no clear D. Trimming took off 6 bases at V and 2 bases at J, with 12 bases between the two ends. This CDR3 has 14 amino acids. The DNA for the CDR3 is TGTGCCAGCAGATCAACTTGGGTCACAGATACGCAGTATTTT. This translates into CASRSTWVTDTQYF.